The sequence of this TCR beta chain was determined in a study of shared T cell receptors in the human thymus. The germline V gene has CDR1 WNHNN and CDR2 SYGVQD (reference sequence). Trimming cost V 2 bases and J 0 bases, with 5 bases left between them. CDR3 length: 13 residues. Sequenced by immunoSEQ multiplex PCR; TCRdb stores in-frame clones only, minus some. The table lists about 380,000 clones, roughly 94% of them singletons. The chain couples TRBV10-1 to TRBJ2-7, with D possibly TRBD1 on 5 matching bases. The origin of this receptor is a human donor. Sequenced sample: thymocytes. The CDR3 region has the DNA TGCGCCAGCAGTGAGACAGGCTCCTACGAGCAGTACTTC. It translates to CASSETGSYEQYF.